Below are 28 T cell receptor beta chains sequenced from a single sample in a study of long-term antiretroviral therapy in people with HIV. Sequencing relied on immunoSEQ assay v3.0, run at survey level. TCRdb's copy holds only in-frame clones and misses some; the assay was immunoSEQ multiplex PCR. This table has 11,000 or so clones, approximately 82% appearing once. The sequenced sample was unsorted PBMCs, obtained 1.2 years after starting antiretroviral therapy. Receptor source: a middle-aged man with HIV.

The chain carries TRBV7-6 and TRBJ1-4, with TRBD1 as a possible D gene (5 bases). There are 16 residues in the CDR3. Germline V CDR1 and CDR2: SGHVS, FNYEAQ. V lost 5 bases, J lost 2 bases, and 15 bases lay in between. The CDR3: CASSPDAGGTNEKLFF. The CDR3 DNA reads TGTGCCAGCAGCCCGGACGCGGGGGGGACTAATGAAAAACTGTTTTTT.

This chain connects TRBV6-5 to TRBJ2-4; D is perhaps TRBD2 (5 bases). V gave up 6 bases and J gave up 8 bases, with 14 bases separating them. The CDR3 runs to 13 residues. The germline V gene has CDR1 MNHEY and CDR2 SVGAGI. The CDR3 DNA reads TGTGCCAGCAGCCTACGCTTGGAGGACATTCAGTACTTC. Translated, it gives CASSLRLEDIQYF.

This clone appeared a single time. The chain couples TRBV28 to TRBJ1-2; tentatively, D is TRBD1 (5 bases). The germline V and J ends were trimmed by 7 bases and 0 bases, with 15 bases remaining between them. Germline assignment: CDR1 MDHEN and CDR2 SYDVKM. The CDR3 consists of 15 residues. In nucleotides, the CDR3 is TGTGCCAGCACCCCATCCAGGGCTACTAACTATGGCTACACCTTC. Amino acids: CASTPSRATNYGYTF.

In this sample, this clone turned up a few times. V and J are TRBV7-9 and TRBJ2-2; no definite D call. Germline assignment: CDR1 SEHNR and CDR2 FQNEAQ (reference sequence). V was trimmed by 1 base and J by 1 base, leaving 4 bases between them. The CDR3 is 14 residues long. CDR3 in amino acids: CASSLGGNTGELFF. CDR3 nucleotides: TGTGCCAGCAGCTTAGGGGGGAACACCGGGGAGCTGTTTTTT.

The J gene is TRBJ2-7, the V gene TRBV4-1; 13 nucleotides line up with TRBD2. The CDR3 totals 16 residues. In germline, CDR1 is MGHRA, CDR2 YSYEKL. Trimming took 4 bases from V and 4 from J; bases not matched to a gene: 7. The CDR3 protein is CASSLLGTSGIYEQYF. The CDR3 bases are TGCGCCAGCAGCCTTTTAGGGACTAGCGGGATTTACGAGCAGTACTTC.

V gene TRBV18 combines with J gene TRBJ2-4, with 8 bases lining up with TRBD1. V dropped 3 bases and J dropped 6; count of bases not matched to a gene: 7. This CDR3 contains 15 residues. The germline gives CDR1 KGHSH, CDR2 LQKENI. CDR3 coding DNA: TGTGCCAGCTCACCGGAGACAGGGGAAGGAAACATTCAGTACTTC. It encodes CASSPETGEGNIQYF.

This chain links TRBV9 with TRBJ1-2; 8 bases match TRBD1. Looked up from germline, CDR1 is SGDLS and CDR2 is YYNGEE. V shed 4 bases, J shed 1 base, and the junction held 9 bases outside the gene matches. The CDR3 sequence is 16 residues long. CDR3 nucleotide sequence: TGTGCCAGCAGCCTTATACAGGGGGGGAGTAACTATGGCTACACCTTC. The encoded protein is CASSLIQGGSNYGYTF.

The V and J genes are TRBV27 and TRBJ1-3; D remains unclear. CDR3 length: 10 amino acids. Germline values: CDR1 MNHEY, CDR2 SMNVEV (reference sequence). Trimming shortened V by 1 base and J by 12 bases, and 4 bases separated the two germline ends. The CDR3 sequence is CASSLWIIYF. CDR3 nucleotide sequence: TGTGCCAGCAGTTTATGGATCATATATTTT.

The chain recombines TRBV6-1 with TRBJ1-1; 7 nucleotides match TRBD1. V lost 4 bases, J lost 0 bases, and 8 bases stayed unmatched. The CDR3 runs 16 residues. Germline V CDR1 and CDR2: MNHNS, SASEGT. The CDR3 bases are TGTGCCAGCAGTGGCGGTCGGGGGACAGTGAACACTGAAGCTTTCTTT. Residues: CASSGGRGTVNTEAFF.

The CDR3 spells CASSLSSPGFYEQYF. The CDR3 coding sequence is TGTGCCAGCAGCTTGAGTTCTCCAGGGTTTTACGAGCAGTACTTC. V and J are TRBV5-6 and TRBJ2-7; TRBD1 is a possible D gene (5 bases). V was clipped by 1 base and J by 4 bases, with 15 bases between them. Germline CDR1 SGHDT, CDR2 YYEEEE. The CDR3 is 15 residues long.

J is TRBJ2-2 and V is TRBV10-3; 10 nucleotides match TRBD2. Germline lookup yields CDR1 ENHRY and CDR2 SYGVKD. The J segment lost 0 bases and the V segment lost 2 bases, leaving 3 bases of the junction unmatched. CDR3 length: 17 amino acids. The CDR3 DNA reads as TGTGCCATCAGTGAGGGACTAGCGGCGCCGAACACCGGGGAGCTGTTTTTT. Translating it yields CAISEGLAAPNTGELFF.

The rearrangement joins TRBV4-3 to TRBJ2-7, with 9 bases matching TRBD1. The CDR3 contains 15 residues. Losses at the gene ends were 0 bases for V and 3 bases for J; bases not matched to a gene: 3. Germline V gene sequence: CDR1 LGHNA, CDR2 YSLEER. The CDR3 DNA sequence: TGCGCCAGCAGCCAAGAACAGGGGGCCAACTACGAGCAGTACTTC. It yields the protein CASSQEQGANYEQYF.

The chain uses TRBV5-1 and TRBJ1-3, with D hard to call. The CDR3 spans 17 residues. Germline V gives CDR1 SGHRS, CDR2 YFSETQ. V lost 0 bases and J lost 0, with 13 bases in between. CDR3 region: CASSLAAGLSSGNTIYF. CDR3 coding DNA: TGCGCCAGCAGCTTGGCAGCGGGCTTGAGCTCTGGAAACACCATATATTTT.

There are a few counts of this clone. The chain carries TRBV4-1 and TRBJ1-2; TRBD1 agrees at 9 bases. Germline V gives CDR1 MGHRA, CDR2 YSYEKL. The CDR3 contains 14 residues. J lost 8 bases, V lost 4 bases, and 8 bases had no gene match. As DNA, the CDR3 is TGCGCCAGCAGCCCTTTTGGGGACAGGGCGGGCTACACCTTC. This codes for CASSPFGDRAGYTF.

The chain carries TRBV5-1 and TRBJ2-2; D is perhaps TRBD1 (6 bases). There are 13 residues in the CDR3. Trimming shortened V by 7 bases and J by 4 bases, and 11 bases separated the two germline ends. The germline CDR1 and CDR2 sequences are SGHRS and YFSETQ. The CDR3: CASRQASTGELFF. DNA of the CDR3: TGCGCCAGCCGACAGGCCTCCACCGGGGAGCTGTTTTTT.

The J gene is TRBJ1-1, the V gene TRBV10-3, with 7 nucleotides matching TRBD1. This CDR3 spans 14 amino acids. V gave up 6 bases and J gave up 1 base; unmatched junction bases: 5. Looked up from germline, CDR1 is ENHRY and CDR2 is SYGVKD. CDR3 in DNA: TGTGCCATCAGCGTGACAGGGACGAACACTGAAGCTTTCTTT. This codes for CAISVTGTNTEAFF.

The rearrangement links TRBV5-8 to TRBJ2-2; 7 nucleotides align to TRBD1. Germline trimming cut 3 bases from V and 5 bases from J; bases unmatched to any gene: 4. Germline loops: CDR1 SGHTS, CDR2 YDEGEE. The CDR3 spans 14 residues. The CDR3 protein is CASSWDRKTGELFF. The CDR3 DNA follows: TGTGCCAGCAGCTGGGACAGAAAAACCGGGGAGCTGTTTTTT.

This clone is labeled as hyperexpanded. In the same sample, other DNA sequences code for this CDR3. Here the CDR3 DNA reads TGCGCCAGCAGCCCCCTTACCGGGGAGCTGTTTTTT. Amino acids: CASSPLTGELFF. The chain has TRBV4-1 and TRBJ2-2, with D unresolved. Trimming cost V 4 bases and J 5 bases, with 5 bases left between them. CDR3 length equals 12 residues. In germline, CDR1 is MGHRA, CDR2 YSYEKL.

This clone was seen only once. This chain links TRBV15 with TRBJ2-2, with TRBD1 matching over 7 bases. The germline V gene has CDR1 LNHNV and CDR2 YYDKDF (reference sequence). The CDR3 sequence is 20 residues long. The J segment lost 0 bases and the V segment lost 2 bases, leaving 15 bases of the junction unmatched. The CDR3 coding sequence is TGTGCCACCAGCAGATTTGGGGGCCCAGGGGGACAAACGAACACCGGGGAGCTGTTTTTT. This codes for CATSRFGGPGGQTNTGELFF.

The V gene is TRBV7-9, the J gene TRBJ2-1, with a possible D match to TRBD2 (7 bases). Deletions cut 2 bases from V and 4 bases from J, with 12 bases between. The CDR3 length is 15 residues. Germline V gives CDR1 SEHNR, CDR2 FQNEAQ (reference sequence). The CDR3 loop reads CASSLPGGPYNEQFF. For the CDR3, the DNA is TGTGCCAGCAGCTTACCCGGGGGGCCTTACAATGAGCAGTTCTTC.

This clone was observed a single time. This chain joins TRBV10-2 and TRBJ1-5; weak D call: TRBD1 (6 bases). The ends were cut back, 5 bases at V and 4 bases at J, with 15 bases in the middle. The CDR3 loop spans 15 amino acids. Per the germline V gene, CDR1 is WSHSY and CDR2 is SAAADI. The CDR3 sequence is CASSPGGGRNQPQHF. In DNA form, the CDR3 reads TGCGCCAGCAGTCCCGGGGGGGGCAGGAATCAGCCCCAGCATTTT.

This sequence joins TRBV19 and TRBJ1-1; D might be TRBD1 (6 bases). Germline V gene lookup returns CDR1 LNHDA and CDR2 SQIVND (reference sequence). This CDR3 contains 13 residues. Deletions cut 7 bases from V and 1 base from J, with 10 bases between. As DNA, the CDR3 is TGTGCCAGTAATCCAGGGGCGAACACTGAAGCTTTCTTT. Encoded protein: CASNPGANTEAFF.

The genes are TRBV7-2 and TRBJ1-5; the match to TRBD1 covers 8 bases. J lost 7 bases, V lost 3 bases, and 5 bases had no gene match. Germline V lookup: CDR1 SGHTA, CDR2 FQGNSA. CDR3 length: 14 amino acids. The CDR3 DNA reads TGTGCCAGCAGCTTCGGACAGGGCGGACAGCCCCAGCATTTT. Its translation: CASSFGQGGQPQHF.

This clone has only one observation. The chain combines TRBV11-1 with TRBJ1-2; D possibly corresponds to TRBD1 (6 bases). V gave up 5 bases and J gave up 3 bases, with 13 bases separating them. Germline V gene sequence: CDR1 SGHAT, CDR2 FQDESV (reference sequence). The CDR3 has 14 residues. CDR3 in amino acids: CASSPLGAYYGYTF. For the CDR3, the DNA is TGTGCCAGCAGCCCTTTGGGGGCGTACTATGGCTACACCTTC.

This chain links TRBV6-1 with TRBJ2-7, with 10 nucleotides matching TRBD1. Germline assignment: CDR1 MNHNS and CDR2 SASEGT. The V segment lost 1 base and the J segment 2 bases; nucleotides outside the gene matches: 2. The CDR3 sequence is 15 residues long. The CDR3 spells CASSEETGGTYEQYF. CDR3 DNA: TGTGCCAGCAGTGAAGAGACAGGGGGCACCTACGAGCAGTACTTC.

The chain is built from TRBV28 and TRBJ1-2; 7 nucleotides align to TRBD1. Germline V gene sequence: CDR1 MDHEN, CDR2 SYDVKM. The CDR3 consists of 15 residues. With 7 bases clipped from V and 2 bases from J, the junction kept 10 bases outside the gene matches. Here the CDR3 reads CASTSDRAGNYGYTF. The CDR3 DNA reads as TGTGCCAGCACCTCAGACAGGGCGGGAAACTATGGCTACACCTTC.

The chain uses TRBV4-1 and TRBJ1-2, with D unresolved. Deletions cut 0 bases from V and 8 bases from J, with 16 bases between. Germline V CDR1 and CDR2: MGHRA, YSYEKL. This CDR3 is built from 15 residues. The CDR3 loop reads CASSQEWSHAAGYTF. CDR3 nucleotide sequence: TGCGCCAGCAGCCAAGAGTGGTCACATGCTGCCGGCTACACCTTC.

The genes are TRBV5-6 and TRBJ2-6; either TRBD1 or TRBD2 may supply D (6 bases each). The V end was cut by 3 bases, the J end by 4 bases, with 20 bases between. This CDR3 has 18 amino acids. Germline V gives CDR1 SGHDT, CDR2 YYEEEE. The CDR3 region has the DNA TGTGCCAGCAGCTCGAAGTTCGGGGGCTCATTGGGGGCCAACGTCCTGACTTTC. Amino acids: CASSSKFGGSLGANVLTF.